The rows below give T cell receptor beta chains drawn from one sample of a study of blood T cell repertoires in COVID-19. Using immunoSEQ multiplex PCR, the repertoire was profiled, and TCRdb retains in-frame clones only, with some absent. This table holds more than 85,000 clones, more than 75% found once. The specimen was peripheral blood. The receptors originated from a woman aged 50 to 60 with acute or convalescent COVID-19. Each CDR3 is given with its conserved first and last residue. Fields, in order: clone size, V gene, J gene, D gene, CDR3 protein, CDR3 DNA. A D gene is named only where the DNA matches it firmly. Expanded clones get a size class; other rows say once, few or many, or leave the size out.

NA	TRBV5-1	TRBJ2-3	NA	CASSLNGADTQYF	TGCGCCAGCAGCTTGAACGGTGCAGATACGCAGTATTTT
few	TRBV4-1	TRBJ2-2	NA	CASSQEWPEVAGELFF	TGCGCCAGCAGCCAAGAGTGGCCCGAGGTCGCCGGGGAGCTGTTTTTT
NA	TRBV5-1	TRBJ1-3	NA	CASSLNPFSGNTIYF	TGCGCCAGCAGCTTGAATCCGTTCTCTGGAAACACCATATATTTT
NA	TRBV4-2	TRBJ2-1	TRBD2	CASSPAGLGANEQFF	TGTGCCAGCAGCCCAGCGGGACTCGGAGCCAATGAGCAGTTCTTC
once	TRBV28	TRBJ2-1	TRBD2	CASRLLAGLYNEQFF	TGTGCCAGCAGATTGCTAGCGGGACTCTACAATGAGCAGTTCTTC
NA	TRBV19	TRBJ2-4	TRBD1	CASSAQGAKNIQYF	TGTGCCAGTAGTGCACAGGGGGCCAAAAACATTCAGTACTTC
once	TRBV7-9	TRBJ2-5	NA	CASSGRVQETQYF	TGTGCCAGCAGCGGCCGGGTCCAAGAGACCCAGTACTTC
once	TRBV28	TRBJ2-6	TRBD1	CASRPTGGGFGANVLTF	TGTGCCAGCAGACCGACAGGGGGAGGTTTTGGGGCCAACGTCCTGACTTTC
NA	TRBV2	TRBJ2-7	NA	CASSEASSEQYF	TGTGCCAGCAGTGAAGCTAGCTCCGAGCAGTACTTC
NA	TRBV15	TRBJ1-4	TRBD1	CATSRNRDRNEKLFF	TGTGCCACCAGCCGCAACCGGGACAGAAATGAAAAACTGTTTTTT
NA	TRBV5-4	TRBJ2-1	TRBD2	CASSSLAGAGVDEQFF	TGTGCCAGCAGTTCGCTAGCGGGAGCTGGTGTAGATGAGCAGTTCTTC
NA	TRBV7-9	TRBJ2-1	TRBD2	CASSWTSGDNNEQFF	TGTGCCAGCAGCTGGACTAGCGGAGACAACAATGAGCAGTTCTTC
NA	TRBV4-1	TRBJ2-3	TRBD2	CASSTGLAGSTDTQYF	TGCGCCAGCAGCACAGGGCTAGCGGGGAGCACAGATACGCAGTATTTT
few	TRBV24-1	TRBJ1-2	NA	CATSETATESYTF	TGTGCCACCAGTGAGACCGCGACTGAGAGCTACACCTTC
NA	TRBV5-1	TRBJ2-3	TRBD2	CASSPVTSGRITDTQYF	TGCGCCAGCAGCCCCGTAACTAGCGGGAGGATCACAGATACGCAGTATTTT
NA	TRBV9	TRBJ1-6	TRBD1	CASRRDRGNSPLHF	TGTGCCAGCAGGCGGGACAGGGGCAATTCACCCCTCCACTTT
NA	TRBV7-2	TRBJ2-1	TRBD1	CASSLVGTGGIEDEQFF	TGTGCCAGCAGCTTAGTTGGGACAGGGGGCATTGAGGATGAGCAGTTCTTC
NA	TRBV12-3/TRBV12-4	TRBJ1-4	NA	CASSFGQAGKLFF	TGTGCCAGCAGTTTCGGCCAGGCGGGAAAACTGTTTTTT
NA	TRBV2	TRBJ2-7	NA	CASSSGHNRYEQYF	TGTGCCAGCAGTTCGGGACACAACCGCTACGAGCAGTACTTC
NA	TRBV15	TRBJ2-7	TRBD1	CATSKGQGPYEQYF	TGTGCCACCAGCAAAGGACAGGGGCCCTACGAGCAGTACTTC
NA	TRBV7-9	TRBJ2-3	NA	CASRPSGSTDTQYF	TGTGCCAGCCGCCCGAGCGGGAGCACAGATACGCAGTATTTT
NA	TRBV5-4	TRBJ2-7	NA	CASSLGGAVGNYEQYF	TGTGCCAGCAGCTTGGGGGGCGCGGTGGGTAATTACGAGCAGTACTTC
NA	TRBV19	TRBJ2-1	TRBD2	CASSIGPSGYNEQFF	TGTGCCAGTAGTATAGGGCCTAGCGGTTACAATGAGCAGTTCTTC
NA	TRBV9	TRBJ2-1	TRBD2	CASNLAGWGEQFF	TGTGCCAGCAACCTAGCGGGCTGGGGTGAGCAGTTCTTC
NA	TRBV6-1	TRBJ2-7	NA	CASSAILGGLAYEQYF	TGTGCCAGCAGTGCCATTTTAGGAGGTCTGGCCTACGAGCAGTACTTC
once	TRBV5-1	TRBJ2-1	NA	CASSLIGGDYNEQFF	TGCGCCAGCAGCTTGATAGGCGGGGACTACAATGAGCAGTTCTTC
few	TRBV28	TRBJ1-2	NA	CASSPLRPRSTF	TGTGCCAGCAGTCCACTCCGCCCCCGATCCACCTTC
NA	TRBV30	TRBJ1-5	NA	CAWSFRSGGSNQPQHF	TGTGCCTGGAGTTTCAGGTCGGGCGGGAGCAATCAGCCCCAGCATTTT
NA	TRBV9	TRBJ1-1	TRBD1	CASSALGQGDTEAFF	TGTGCCAGCAGCGCTCTCGGACAGGGGGACACTGAAGCTTTCTTT
NA	TRBV5-1	TRBJ2-5	TRBD1	CASSPPVGTAQETQYF	TGCGCCAGCAGCCCCCCGGTCGGGACAGCTCAAGAGACCCAGTACTTC
NA	TRBV7-2	TRBJ1-3	TRBD1	CASSFRGSPGNTIYF	TGTGCCAGCAGCTTCAGGGGGTCTCCTGGAAACACCATATATTTT
NA	TRBV7-8	TRBJ1-6	TRBD1	CASSVSDRANSPLHF	TGTGCCAGCAGCGTCTCGGACAGGGCGAATTCACCCCTCCACTTT
NA	TRBV21-1	TRBJ2-1	NA	CASSKGDDSGRASNEQFF	TGTGCCAGCAGCAAAGGGGACGACAGCGGGAGGGCCTCCAATGAGCAGTTCTTC
NA	TRBV7-2	TRBJ2-1	TRBD2	CASSLVSGMGYNEQFF	TGTGCCAGCAGCTTAGTGAGCGGGATGGGCTACAATGAGCAGTTCTTC
NA	TRBV2	TRBJ2-5	TRBD2	CASSDLKGLAGGETQYF	TGTGCCAGCAGCGACTTGAAGGGACTAGCGGGAGGAGAGACCCAGTACTTC
once	TRBV27	TRBJ2-5	NA	CASSPQGKTQYF	TGTGCCAGCAGTCCCCAGGGGAAGACCCAGTACTTC
once	TRBV19	TRBJ1-5	TRBD1	CASSRGTGFLPQHF	TGTGCCAGTAGCCGAGGGACAGGGTTCTTGCCCCAGCATTTT
NA	TRBV5-1	TRBJ2-2	TRBD2	CASSLPGLAGVSTGELFF	TGCGCCAGCAGCTTACCGGGACTAGCGGGAGTGAGCACCGGGGAGCTGTTTTTT
NA	TRBV28	TRBJ2-2	TRBD1	CASRRGQGRAGELFF	TGTGCCAGCAGGCGCGGACAGGGTAGAGCCGGGGAGCTGTTTTTT
NA	TRBV2	TRBJ2-3	TRBD2	CASRVLAGRGDTQYF	TGTGCCAGCAGGGTACTAGCGGGACGAGGAGATACGCAGTATTTT
few	TRBV5-6	TRBJ2-7	TRBD2	CASSLAGGAYEQYF	TGTGCCAGCAGCTTGGCCGGGGGGGCCTACGAGCAGTACTTC
NA	TRBV18	TRBJ2-5	NA	CASSPRQGQETQYF	TGTGCCAGCTCACCACGTCAGGGGCAAGAGACCCAGTACTTC
NA	TRBV6-5	TRBJ1-2	TRBD1	CASSYTKTGNNGYTF	TGTGCCAGCAGTTACACCAAGACAGGGAATAATGGCTACACCTTC
NA	TRBV2	TRBJ1-2	TRBD1	CAEGQGSYGYTF	TGTGCCGAAGGACAGGGGAGCTATGGCTACACCTTC
NA	TRBV10-3	TRBJ1-2	NA	CAIRAGTLNDNGYTF	TGTGCCATCAGGGCCGGGACACTGAACGACAATGGCTACACCTTC
NA	TRBV6-1	TRBJ2-2	TRBD2	CASSVSTSGRARIGELFF	TGTGCCAGCAGTGTATCGACTAGCGGGAGGGCCCGGATCGGGGAGCTGTTTTTT
NA	TRBV10-3	TRBJ2-1	TRBD2	CAISESIVGASGRTNNEQFF	TGTGCCATCAGTGAGTCTATCGTTGGGGCTAGCGGGAGGACGAACAATGAGCAGTTCTTC